This TCR beta chain was sequenced in a study of CD8 T cells in ankylosing spondylitis. Study-wide results and caveats: A motif of 8 or 9 highly homologous TCR beta variants was seen as apparently characteristic of ankylosing spondylitis blood. Enrichment of disease-linked clones was reportedly significant in matched ankylosing spondylitis synovial fluid.

A few counts support this clonotype. Its antigen is still unknown. TCRdb recomputed calls from the 5' RACE reads with MiXCR, one row per CDR3 protein. The sample gives 750,000 to 850,000 distinct CDR3 sequences, 12% of which show up once; roughly 0.51% is in the top ten. From germline, CDR1 is LGHNA and CDR2 YSLEER. CDR3 length: 16 amino acids. The germline V and J ends were trimmed by 4 bases and 0 bases, with 10 bases remaining between them. The sequencing sample was made of blood, either unsorted or a sorted T cell fraction (not recorded which). The source is a male donor with ankylosing spondylitis. V is TRBV4-3 and J is TRBJ2-6, with a tentative D call TRBD1 (6 bases). CDR3 loop: CASSPDRRSGANVLTF. In DNA form, the CDR3 reads TGCGCCAGCAGCCCGGACAGACGCTCTGGGGCCAACGTCCTGACTTTC.